The entry that follows covers one TCR beta chain sequence. Its antigen is currently unknown. The sample contains more than one DNA sequence encoding this CDR3. The CDR3 totals 16 residues. The data belong to a study of cytomegalovirus exposure and HLA in healthy donors. Vbeta (60) and Jbeta (13) primers were used in the PCR. Sequencing was performed with immunoSEQ multiplex PCR; in TCRdb, only in-frame clones are kept and a portion is missing. The sample records under 200,000 clones, around three quarters being singletons. The donors gave bone marrow, and they were healthy. Regarding the study as a whole: When analyzed later, a missense DCLRE1C variant was found to be linked to TCR beta V- and J-gene trimming. An Asian-associated ancestry cluster reportedly showed fewer N-insertions than the approximately 630-donor mean in a later analysis.

The origin of this receptor is a man aged 45-65 years in good health and CMV-seropositive. The sample consisted of PBMCs. The chain employs TRBV21-1 and TRBJ1-2; the D call in the table, TRBD1, was not verified against the DNA. TRBV21-1 is annotated as a pseudogene. CDR3 protein: CASKGPGQAANYGYTF. DNA of the CDR3: TGTGCCAGCAAGGGCCCTGGACAGGCCGCTAACTATGGCTACACCTTC.